This T cell receptor (beta chain) was captured by sequencing in a study of T-cell memory formation after mild COVID-19. Study summary: TCR clusters showed largely donor specificity. Regarding the study as a whole: Clones that contracted clustered mainly in CM and EM if CD4+ and in EMRA if CD8+. Clones shrinking from day 15 to 85 showed even CD4/CD8 mixes; later expanders tilted CD4+.

With 0 bases removed from V and 4 bases from J, the gap between germline ends came to 4 bases. The CDR3 runs 12 residues. Germline CDR1 and CDR2: SGHRS and YFSETQ. Regarding this clonotype: Its antigen is as yet unknown.

Each CDR3 protein gets one entry after TCRdb re-called the 5' RACE reads with MiXCR. The sample consists of approximately 210,000 distinct CDR3 sequences, roughly a tenth of them appearing once. The receptor was derived from a man between 18 and 29 years old who had mild COVID-19 (a few samples of this study predate the infection). Cell type and time point are not known. The sample comprised PBMCs or a T cell subset sorted from them (not recorded which). V is TRBV5-1 and J is TRBJ1-1; no definite D call. CDR3 sequence: CASSLGVTEAFF. DNA of the CDR3: TGCGCCAGCAGCTTGGGGGTCACTGAAGCTTTCTTT.